This TCR beta chain comes out of a study of cytomegalovirus exposure and HLA in healthy donors. The CDR3 contains 18 residues. Germline loops: CDR1 MRHNA, CDR2 SNTAGT. The V gene end was trimmed by 0 bases and the J gene end by 1 base; junction bases not matched to a gene: 6. The PCR used 60 Vbeta and 13 Jbeta primers. Assay: immunoSEQ multiplex PCR; the TCRdb copy retains only in-frame clones and omits some. In the table there are roughly 130,000 clones, 74% of which are singletons. The specimen was PBMCs. The chain couples TRBV6-4 to TRBJ1-5, with TRBD1 matching 10 bases. The TCR sequence derives from a man aged 18 to 30 in good health and CMV-seropositive. Here the CDR3 reads CASSDSIWDRGSNQPQHF. Here the CDR3 DNA reads TGTGCCAGCAGTGACTCGATCTGGGACAGGGGAAGCAATCAGCCCCAGCATTTT.